This is a list of T cell receptor beta chains from one sample in a study of blood T cell repertoires in COVID-19. Assay: immunoSEQ multiplex PCR; the TCRdb copy retains only in-frame clones and omits some. The sample carries around 330,000 clones, around 90% recorded once. Material: PBMCs or T cells enriched from blood (not recorded which). Receptor source: a man aged 55 to 69 who had recovered from COVID-19. CDR3s include the opening cysteine and the closing phenylalanine or tryptophan. Each record gives: V gene, D gene, J gene, clone size, CDR3 protein, CDR3 DNA. The D gene is left open where the match is weak. For some rows the clone size is stated as once, few or many, or as a class when expanded; others skip it.

>TRBV5-1|TRBD1|TRBJ1-1|.
CASSLTGVTEAFF
TGCGCCAGCAGCTTAACAGGGGTCACTGAAGCTTTCTTT
>TRBV28|.|TRBJ2-5|.
CASTNQETQYF
TGTGCCAGCACCAACCAAGAGACCCAGTACTTC
>TRBV5-4|TRBD1|TRBJ2-1|once
CASSSGQGWSEQFF
TGTGCCAGCAGCTCCGGACAGGGGTGGAGTGAGCAGTTCTTC
>TRBV5-1|TRBD2|TRBJ2-5|.
CASITKLADQETQYF
TGCGCCAGCATTACAAAACTAGCGGACCAAGAGACCCAGTACTTC
>TRBV4-2|.|TRBJ1-5|.
CASSQQISNQPQHF
TGTGCCAGCAGCCAACAGATCTCCAATCAGCCCCAGCATTTT
>TRBV7-2|TRBD1|TRBJ1-2|.
CASSLGQGEYYGYTF
TGTGCCAGCAGCTTAGGACAGGGCGAATACTATGGCTACACCTTC
>TRBV6-6|TRBD2|TRBJ2-7|.
CASSWTSGTYEQYF
TGTGCCAGCTCCTGGACTAGCGGAACCTACGAGCAGTACTTC
>TRBV28|.|TRBJ1-6|once
CASTPGTTPLHF
TGTGCCAGCACCCCCGGGACTACACCCCTCCACTTT
>TRBV6-6|TRBD2|TRBJ2-7|.
CASRPTSGSSYEQYF
TGTGCCAGCAGACCTACTAGCGGTAGCTCCTACGAGCAGTACTTC
>TRBV7-9|TRBD1|TRBJ2-1|.
CASSPRQGRAYNEQFF
TGTGCCAGCAGCCCTCGACAGGGCAGGGCCTACAATGAGCAGTTCTTC
>TRBV20-1|.|TRBJ2-3|.
CSAKTSRGMYF
TGCAGTGCAAAAACTAGTCGGGGGATGTATTTT
>TRBV7-6|TRBD1|TRBJ1-4|.
CASSLERDRDEKLFF
TGTGCCAGCAGCTTAGAAAGGGACAGGGACGAAAAACTGTTTTTT
>TRBV19|TRBD2|TRBJ2-1|once
CASRLAPSYNEQFF
TGTGCCAGTCGACTAGCGCCCTCCTACAATGAGCAGTTCTTC
>TRBV28|.|TRBJ2-7|.
CANSQTRDTRDEQYF
TGTGCCAACAGTCAGACCCGGGACACGAGGGACGAGCAGTACTTC
>TRBV5-5|TRBD1|TRBJ1-2|.
CASSSGQGEGYTF
TGTGCCAGCAGCAGTGGACAGGGGGAAGGCTACACCTTC
>TRBV11-2|TRBD2|TRBJ2-7|.
CASSLAGSGSYEQYF
TGTGCCAGCAGCTTAGCTGGTAGCGGGAGCTACGAGCAGTACTTC
>TRBV27|.|TRBJ2-3|once
CASTLQGSTDTQYF
TGTGCCAGCACGTTACAGGGTAGCACAGATACGCAGTATTTT
>TRBV18|.|TRBJ2-7|.
CASSTIDRQRDYEQYF
TGTGCCAGCTCAACTATAGACCGACAGAGAGACTACGAGCAGTACTTC
>TRBV10-3|.|TRBJ1-5|.
CAIRGDSNQPQHF
TGTGCCATCAGAGGGGATAGCAATCAGCCCCAGCATTTT
>TRBV5-6|TRBD2|TRBJ2-3|.
CASSLLGLAGGPGTDTQYF
TGTGCCAGCAGCTTGTTGGGACTAGCGGGAGGGCCGGGCACAGATACGCAGTATTTT
>TRBV19|.|TRBJ1-5|.
CASSIADSQPQHF
TGTGCCAGTAGTATTGCCGACAGCCAGCCCCAGCATTTT
>TRBV28|.|TRBJ1-3|few
CASGYREGNTIYF
TGTGCCAGCGGGTACAGGGAGGGAAACACCATATATTTT
>TRBV28|.|TRBJ1-2|.
CASSSHGQGDYGYTF
TGTGCCAGCAGTTCGCATGGGCAGGGCGACTATGGCTACACCTTC
>TRBV20-1|TRBD2|TRBJ2-3|.
CSASPGTSRTDTQYF
TGCAGTGCTAGTCCCGGGACTAGCCGCACAGATACGCAGTATTTT
>TRBV7-3|TRBD2|TRBJ2-1|.
CASSVTGGLAGVGGEQFF
TGTGCCAGCAGCGTCACCGGGGGGCTAGCGGGAGTAGGCGGTGAGCAGTTCTTC
>TRBV7-3|TRBD2|TRBJ2-2|.
CASSQSGRGTGELFF
TGTGCCAGCAGCCAGAGCGGGAGGGGCACCGGGGAGCTGTTTTTT
>TRBV9|TRBD2|TRBJ2-7|once
CASSVPLAGYEQYF
TGTGCCAGCAGCGTGCCGCTAGCGGGGTACGAGCAGTACTTC
>TRBV18|.|TRBJ1-5|.
CASSPTAPAGNQPQHF
TGTGCCAGCTCACCGACAGCTCCGGCAGGCAATCAGCCCCAGCATTTT
>TRBV7-3|.|TRBJ2-2|.
CASSFGPGELFF
TGTGCCAGCAGCTTTGGCCCCGGGGAGCTGTTTTTT
>TRBV6-5|TRBD1|TRBJ1-4|.
CASRTGGTNEKLFF
TGTGCCAGCAGAACAGGGGGCACTAATGAAAAACTGTTTTTT
>TRBV29-1|TRBD1|TRBJ1-2|.
CSVTTTGANYGYTF
TGCAGCGTCACCACGACAGGGGCAAACTATGGCTACACCTTC
>TRBV19|TRBD1|TRBJ1-6|.
CASSAITGGNSPLHF
TGTGCCAGTAGTGCTATCACAGGGGGAAATTCACCCCTCCACTTT
>TRBV2|TRBD1|TRBJ2-2|.
CASKLTGMNTGELFF
TGTGCCAGCAAGTTGACAGGGATGAACACCGGGGAGCTGTTTTTT
>TRBV19|TRBD2|TRBJ2-1|.
CASSRTSGEFNEQFF
TGTGCCAGTAGTAGGACTAGCGGGGAGTTTAATGAGCAGTTCTTC
>TRBV5-1|.|TRBJ1-1|.
CASSKQEGNTEAFF
TGCGCCAGCAGCAAACAGGAGGGGAACACTGAAGCTTTCTTT
>TRBV11-3|.|TRBJ2-2|.
CASSLSSGNTGELFF
TGTGCCAGCAGCTTATCATCCGGGAACACCGGGGAGCTGTTTTTT
>TRBV30|.|TRBJ1-6|.
CAWSSLSYNSPLHF
TGTGCCTGGAGTAGTTTGAGCTATAATTCACCCCTCCACTTT